This T cell receptor (beta chain) was sequenced in a study of T cell responses to AZD1222 COVID-19 vaccine. Study-wide results and limits: Nearly half of the spike-specific TCRs reportedly recognize variant regions that carry no mutations. Donors were mostly white British, more females; clonal diversity possibly underestimated.

A remark on this clone: What it binds is not known. This may arise from a read error, as a much more abundant clone is one base away. The sample has other DNA sequences that encode this CDR3 too.

The CDR3 runs to 20 residues. Germline V lookup: CDR1 LNHDA, CDR2 SQIVND (reference sequence). V lost 1 base and J lost 1; bases outside the gene matches: 8. Assay: immunoSEQ multiplex PCR; the TCRdb copy retains only in-frame clones and omits some. The sample yields over 15,000 clones, 81% seen once. The TCR comes from an adult who received the AZD1222 COVID-19 vaccine. Sequences were derived from peripheral blood, sampled 28 days after the second AZD1222 dose. This sequence joins TRBV19 and TRBJ2-2; TRBD2 agrees at 14 bases. This CDR3 is CASSIGQRLAGGRNTGELFF. The CDR3 DNA follows: TGTGCCAGTAGTATAGGCCAACGACTAGCGGGGGGGCGGAACACCGGGGAGCTGTTTTTT. Based on the CDR3 plus reference TRBV19 and TRBJ2-2, the full variable domain is DGGITQSPKYLFRKEGQNVTLSCEQNLNHDAMYWYRQDPGQGLRLIYYSQIVNDFQKGDIAEGYSVSREKKESFPLTVTSAQKNPTAFYLCASSIGQRLAGGRNTGELFFGEGSRLTVL.